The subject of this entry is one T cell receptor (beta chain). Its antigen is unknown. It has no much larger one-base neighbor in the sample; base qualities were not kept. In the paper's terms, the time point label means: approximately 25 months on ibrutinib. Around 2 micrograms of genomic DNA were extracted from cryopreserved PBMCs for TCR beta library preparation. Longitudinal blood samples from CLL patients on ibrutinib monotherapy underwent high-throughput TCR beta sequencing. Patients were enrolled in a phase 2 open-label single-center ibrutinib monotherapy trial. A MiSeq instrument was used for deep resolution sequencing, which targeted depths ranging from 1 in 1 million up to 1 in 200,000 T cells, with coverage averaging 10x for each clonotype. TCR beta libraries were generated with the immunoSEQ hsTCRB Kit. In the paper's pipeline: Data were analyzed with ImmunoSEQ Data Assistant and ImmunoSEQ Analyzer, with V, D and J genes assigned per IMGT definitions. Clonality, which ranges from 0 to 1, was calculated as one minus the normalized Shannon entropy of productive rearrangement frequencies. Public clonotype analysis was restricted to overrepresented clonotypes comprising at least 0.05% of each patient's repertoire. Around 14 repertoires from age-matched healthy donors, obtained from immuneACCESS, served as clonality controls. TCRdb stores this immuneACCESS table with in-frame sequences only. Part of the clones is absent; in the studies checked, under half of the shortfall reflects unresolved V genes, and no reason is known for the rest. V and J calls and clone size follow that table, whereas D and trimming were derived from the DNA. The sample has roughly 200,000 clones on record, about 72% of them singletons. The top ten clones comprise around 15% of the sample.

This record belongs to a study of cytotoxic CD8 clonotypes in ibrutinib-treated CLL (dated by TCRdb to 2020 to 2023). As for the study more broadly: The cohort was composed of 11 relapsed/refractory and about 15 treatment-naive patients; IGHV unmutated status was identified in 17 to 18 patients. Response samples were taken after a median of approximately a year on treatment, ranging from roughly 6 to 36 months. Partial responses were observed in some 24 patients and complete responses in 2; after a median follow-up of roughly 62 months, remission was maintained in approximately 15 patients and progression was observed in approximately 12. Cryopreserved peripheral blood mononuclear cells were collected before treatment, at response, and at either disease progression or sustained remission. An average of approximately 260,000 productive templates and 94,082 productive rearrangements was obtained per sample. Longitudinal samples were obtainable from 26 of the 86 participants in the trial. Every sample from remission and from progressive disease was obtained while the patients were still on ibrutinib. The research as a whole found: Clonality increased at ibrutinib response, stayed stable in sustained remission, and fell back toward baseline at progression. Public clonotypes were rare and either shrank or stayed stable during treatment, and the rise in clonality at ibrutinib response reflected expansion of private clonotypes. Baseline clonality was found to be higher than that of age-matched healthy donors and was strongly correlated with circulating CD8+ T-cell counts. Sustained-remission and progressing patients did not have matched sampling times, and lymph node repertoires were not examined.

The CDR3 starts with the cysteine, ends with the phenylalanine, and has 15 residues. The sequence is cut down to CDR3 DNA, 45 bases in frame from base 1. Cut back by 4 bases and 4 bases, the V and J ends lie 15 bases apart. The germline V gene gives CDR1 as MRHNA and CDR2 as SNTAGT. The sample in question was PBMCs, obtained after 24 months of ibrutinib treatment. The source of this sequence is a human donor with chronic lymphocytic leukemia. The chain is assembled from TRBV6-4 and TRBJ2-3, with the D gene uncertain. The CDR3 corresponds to CASSGVMGPADTQYF. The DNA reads TGTGCCAGCAGTGGCGTAATGGGCCCCGCAGATACGCAGTATTTT.